A single sample gave rise to the 7 T cell receptor beta chains below, sequenced in a study of shared clonotypes between healthy human individuals. Repertoires were generated with immunoSEQ multiplex PCR, while TCRdb's copy carries only in-frame clones and drops some. In the table there are 2,500,000 or so clones, 85% to 95% of which are singletons. Sequences were obtained from naive CD4+ T cells from PBMCs. Subset reported: CD45RA+ positively selected. The source is a man younger than 35 in good health. Some clones in this sample may be carry-over from other donors' samples.

The chain combines TRBV5-1 with TRBJ1-1; 8 positions agree with TRBD1. From germline, CDR1 is SGHRS and CDR2 YFSETQ. After removal of 3 bases from V and 6 bases from J, the junction contained 7 bases not matched to a gene. The CDR3 has 14 residues. Here the CDR3 reads CASSSGQASAEAFF. CDR3 nucleotides: TGCGCCAGCAGCTCGGGACAGGCCTCCGCTGAAGCTTTCTTT.

The gene calls are TRBV10-2 and TRBJ2-1; 16 nucleotides agree with TRBD2. Germline V lookup: CDR1 WSHSY, CDR2 SAAADI. This CDR3 is 17 amino acids long. Trimming removed 6 bases from V and 7 bases from J; junction bases left unmatched: 9. The CDR3 coding sequence is TGCGCCAGCAGATCCGGGACTAGCGGGAGGGCCGGAAATGAGCAGTTCTTC. This gives the protein CASRSGTSGRAGNEQFF.

With regard to this clone: This same CDR3 is encoded by further DNA sequences in the sample. The chain recombines TRBV5-1 with TRBJ1-1, with TRBD1 as a possible D gene (6 bases). Per the germline V gene, CDR1 is SGHRS and CDR2 is YFSETQ. V gave up 4 bases and J gave up 5 bases, with 15 bases separating them. The CDR3 has 14 residues. The CDR3 sequence is CASSSEGGRTEAFF. CDR3 nucleotides: TGCGCCAGCAGCAGTGAAGGGGGACGGACTGAAGCTTTCTTT.

This sequence joins TRBV29-1 and TRBJ2-7; D unclear. CDR1 is SQVTM and CDR2 is ANQGSEA in the germline V gene. The CDR3 extends over 14 amino acids. The V end lost 5 bases, the J end lost 4 bases, and 18 bases lay between the germline ends. The CDR3 coding sequence is TGCAGCGTTTTGGGTGGGATCTCTGGGTACGAGCAGTACTTC. Translated: CSVLGGISGYEQYF.

The gene calls are TRBV7-8 and TRBJ2-5; weak D call: TRBD2 (6 bases). Trimming took 2 bases from V and 4 from J, leaving 14 bases between them. There are 15 residues in the CDR3. Germline V lookup: CDR1 SGHVS, CDR2 FQNEAQ. CDR3 in amino acids: CASSLIRWGGETQYF. The CDR3 DNA reads as TGTGCCAGCAGCTTAATTAGGTGGGGAGGAGAGACCCAGTACTTC.

The rearrangement links TRBV27 to TRBJ2-3; no clear D gene. CDR1 is MNHEY and CDR2 is SMNVEV in the germline V gene (reference sequence). Deletions cut 1 base from V and 4 bases from J, with 3 bases between. The CDR3 is 12 amino acids. The CDR3 bases are TGTGCCAGCAGTTTATGGGCAGATACGCAGTATTTT. Translated, it gives CASSLWADTQYF.

This clone was seen a single time. CDR3 loop: CASSLVGRDSNQPQHF. In nucleotides, the CDR3 is TGTGCCAGCAGCTTAGTTGGCAGGGATAGCAATCAGCCCCAGCATTTT. The J gene is TRBJ1-5, the V gene TRBV7-8, with D tentatively TRBD1 (5 bases). CDR1 and CDR2 from the germline V gene are SGHVS and FQNEAQ. The CDR3 has 16 residues. Trimming removed 1 base at V and 0 bases at J, with 10 bases between.